The source of this T cell receptor (beta chain) is a study of blood T cell repertoires in COVID-19. Germline lookup yields CDR1 MDHEN and CDR2 SYDVKM. CDR3 length equals 15 residues. Trimming took 2 bases from V and 0 from J; bases not matched to a gene: 4. The table came from immunoSEQ multiplex PCR; TCRdb's copy has only in-frame clones and leaves some out. Of around 240,000 clones listed, 85% to 90% are singletons. Participants, about 18 to 90 years old, spanned some 23 US areas. The specimen sequenced was PBMCs or T cells enriched from blood (not recorded which). V and J are TRBV28 and TRBJ2-7; 7 bases agree with TRBD2. The source of this sequence is a man in his forties or fifties who had been exposed to COVID-19. The chain's CDR3 is CASSLQPGGSYEQYF. CDR3 bases: TGTGCCAGCAGTTTACAACCGGGGGGCTCCTACGAGCAGTACTTC.